This TCR beta chain originates from a study of T cells in localized non-small cell lung cancer. A remark on this clone: The antigen is unknown.

Some clones are missing from TCRdb's copy, which holds only in-frame ones; the method was immunoSEQ multiplex PCR. The sample contains roughly 35,000 clones, more than 85% of which appear only once. CDR1 is MRHNA and CDR2 is SNTAGT in the germline V gene. CDR3 size: 15 residues. V dropped 2 bases and J dropped 6 bases, with 17 bases sitting between them. Study-wide results and caveats: Higher T cell density in the blood was associated with longer overall survival, whereas higher adjacent-lung clonality associated with shorter survival. The appearance of a median roughly 53 of the top 100 tumor clones was seen in adjacent lung. The study found T cell clonality highest in uninvolved adjacent lung, above tumor.

Sequencing was performed on peripheral blood mononuclear cells, taken before any cancer treatment. The receptor's source is a female donor over 55 with stage II lung adenocarcinoma. The chain recombines TRBV6-4 with TRBJ2-7, with D perhaps matching TRBD1 or TRBD2 (5 bases each). The chain's CDR3 is CASSDPWDAIGEQYF. CDR3 nucleotide sequence: TGTGCCAGCAGTGACCCTTGGGACGCCATCGGCGAGCAGTACTTC.